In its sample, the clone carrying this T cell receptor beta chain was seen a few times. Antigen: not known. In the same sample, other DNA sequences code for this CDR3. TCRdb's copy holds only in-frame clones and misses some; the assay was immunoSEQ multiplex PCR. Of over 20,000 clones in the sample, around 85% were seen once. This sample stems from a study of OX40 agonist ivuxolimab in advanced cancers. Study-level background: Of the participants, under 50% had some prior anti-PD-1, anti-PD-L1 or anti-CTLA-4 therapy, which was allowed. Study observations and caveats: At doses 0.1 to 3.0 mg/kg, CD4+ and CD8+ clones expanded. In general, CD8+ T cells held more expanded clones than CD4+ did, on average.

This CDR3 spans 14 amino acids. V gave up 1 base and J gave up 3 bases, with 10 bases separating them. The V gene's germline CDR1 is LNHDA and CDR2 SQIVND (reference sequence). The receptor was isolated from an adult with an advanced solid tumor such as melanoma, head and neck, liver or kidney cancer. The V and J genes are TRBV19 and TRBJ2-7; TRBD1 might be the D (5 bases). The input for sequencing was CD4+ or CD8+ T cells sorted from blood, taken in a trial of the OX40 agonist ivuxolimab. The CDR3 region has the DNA TGTGCCAGTAGTATAGGACAGATACACTACGAGCAGTACTTC. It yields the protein CASSIGQIHYEQYF.